This T cell receptor beta chain was sequenced for a study of T cells in Graves' hyperthyroidism and ophthalmopathy. Orbital computed tomography and thyroid ultrasound, together with serum TRAb and thyroxine and clinical symptoms, were used for diagnoses. It was less than 13 ml of fresh peripheral blood that supplied the PBMCs. Amplification of TCR beta CDR3 regions was performed using RNA transcripts as template. During a first-round RT-PCR of the TCR CDR3, the HTBI primer set was used. TCRdb analysed the multiplex PCR reads with MiXCR anew, one entry per CDR3 protein. The sample has approximately 690,000 distinct CDR3 sequences, about 14% seen once. This clonotype was picked up a small number of times. Its target is not known. CDR1 is ENHRY, CDR2 SYGVKD, per germline. The V and J ends lost 3 bases and 0 bases, in that order; junction bases with no gene match: 4. The CDR3 spans 16 residues. Overall study results and limits: With a median lead of approximately six months before onset, the model predicted ophthalmopathy. Clonotypes that were expanded in thyroid above 0.001 mostly appeared in blood too.

The rearrangement links TRBV10-3 to TRBJ2-1; 8 bases map to TRBD2. Sequencing used blood. The TCR was taken from a woman in her fifties or sixties with Graves' ophthalmopathy. The CDR3 DNA follows: TGTGCCATCAGTGATAGCGGGAATGGCTCCTACAATGAGCAGTTCTTC. The encoded protein is CAISDSGNGSYNEQFF.